A selection of T cell receptor beta chains follows, all from one sample in a study of immune cell composition in non-small cell lung cancer. The protocol was immunoSEQ multiplex PCR, while the TCRdb copy is restricted to in-frame clones and leaves out a portion. This table holds approximately 8,200 clones, roughly three quarters found once. Sequenced input: lung tumor tissue. These receptors all come from a human donor with non-small cell lung cancer. The conserved cysteine and the conserved F or W are not part of the CDR3 here.

j_gene	v_gene	CDR3aa
TRBJ2-5	TRBV7-8	ASSLEPGTGRETQY
TRBJ1-2	TRBV11-2	ASSPDRGHVLGGYT
TRBJ2-6	TRBV7-4	ASSSGQAYSGANVLT
TRBJ1-2	TRBV5-4	ASSLSGTAHYGYT
TRBJ1-2	TRBV5-6	ASSGGTGGQSGYT
TRBJ1-2	TRBV9	ASSADRGVRYYGYT
TRBJ2-3	TRBV7-3	ASSLDSGLWGTDTQY
TRBJ2-1	TRBV30	AWGQGNYNEQF
TRBJ1-5	TRBV6-5	ASSRDTSNQPQH
TRBJ1-6	TRBV7-2	ASSLGQGPLH
TRBJ1-4	TRBV27	ASRPGQAAGSKLF
TRBJ1-4	TRBV7-9	ASSLDSVSLEKLF
TRBJ2-3	TRBV6-5	ASSLLGDTQY
TRBJ2-1	TRBV10-2	ASSLWGGGGDEQF
TRBJ1-1	TRBV4-2	ASSYGQGNTEAF
TRBJ2-3	TRBV7-9	ASSLAGLYDTQY
TRBJ2-7	TRBV19	ASSRGTGPYEQY
TRBJ2-5	TRBV7-3	ASSLAAGGETQY
TRBJ2-7	TRBV6-1	ASSVSVQGTLSYEQY
TRBJ1-5	TRBV28	ASNRLNQPQH
TRBJ1-5	TRBV6-5	ASSQGSFRNQPQH
TRBJ2-1	TRBV7-6	ASSATSGGAIWSDEQF
TRBJ2-7	TRBV6-1	ASSEGLAGDLYEQY
TRBJ1-2	TRBV19	ASSTGGSYGYT
TRBJ2-7	TRBV6-6	ASTGDRGPYEQY
TRBJ2-2	TRBV10-3	AISRDRTYTGELF
TRBJ1-1	TRBV9	ASSVEGVMNTEAF
TRBJ2-5	TRBV28	ASSPPRGRSRQETQY
TRBJ2-1	TRBV5-1	ASSPGQGTYNEQF
TRBJ1-2	TRBV5-8	ASSWRLRDKLNYGYT
TRBJ2-7	TRBV11-2	ASSLAPAGPLYEQY
TRBJ1-6	TRBV27	ASRIQGAYGSPLH
TRBJ2-5	TRBV6-5	ASSSTKLAGETQY
TRBJ2-5	TRBV5-1	ASSSSNVPGETQY
NA	TRBV27	ASRSSVGILSYEQY
TRBJ1-2	TRBV6-6	ASKETNYGYT
TRBJ2-7	TRBV11-3	ASEGDSYEQY